The clone carrying this TCR beta chain came up a few times. Its antigen is not known. Semi-nested PCR with Nested Universal Primer A followed constant-region reverse priming of full-length variable regions. One entry per CDR3 protein results from TCRdb running MiXCR on the 5' RACE reads. The sample includes 55,000 to 70,000 distinct CDR3 sequences, around 26% of them seen just once. Memory CD4+ cells were defined as CD4+CD45RO+CD25-. Study outcomes and limitations: Tumor Tregs overlapped most with tumor, then blood, naive CD4+ cells.

Sequenced material: tumor-infiltrating memory CD4+ T cells sorted from the breast tumor. Subset described: memory CD4+ T cells, CD4+CD45RO+CD25-. The clonotype comes from a female donor with breast cancer.

The CDR3 sequence is CARSLARGEKLFF. The DNA for the CDR3 is TGTGCCAGAAGCTTGGCAAGGGGGGAAAAACTGTTTTTT. This chain connects TRBV5-3 to TRBJ1-4; D possibly corresponds to TRBD1 (6 bases). TRBV5-3 is noted as an ORF with a role that remains uncertain. V lost 0 bases to trimming and J lost 8 bases, with 8 bases between them. The CDR3 contains 13 residues.